The entry below describes one T cell receptor (beta chain). Antigen unknown. This entry is derived from a study of OX40 agonist ivuxolimab in advanced cancers. Findings and limits, study-wide: At 0.1 to 3.0 mg/kg, CD4+ and CD8+ blood T cells expanded clonally by week 6.

The table came from immunoSEQ multiplex PCR; TCRdb's copy has only in-frame clones and leaves some out. The sample includes roughly 76,000 clones, around four fifths of them seen just once. CDR3 length: 15 residues. Germline V gene data show CDR1 as MNHEY and CDR2 as SVGAGI. With 2 bases clipped from V and 15 bases from J, the junction kept 16 bases outside the gene matches. The rearrangement joins TRBV6-5 to TRBJ2-3, with 8 bases fitting TRBD1. The starting material was CD4+ or CD8+ T cells sorted from blood, obtained in a trial of the OX40 agonist ivuxolimab. The sequence came from an adult with an advanced solid tumor such as melanoma, head and neck, liver or kidney cancer. The CDR3 loop reads CASSYLSNRDRLKYF. Here the CDR3 DNA reads TGTGCCAGCAGTTACCTATCGAACCGGGACAGGCTCAAATATTTT.